This T cell receptor (beta chain) was sequenced during a study of blood T cells in healthy people across ages. Overall study results and limits: Considered underestimates were the diversity estimates obtained from one million T cells. Long-lived donors exceeded aged donors in naive CD4+ cells and diversity.

A second PCR of 7 to 11 cycles used a sample-barcoded 5' primer and a J-beta primer mix. TCRdb re-called the 5' RACE reads through MiXCR, storing one row per CDR3 protein. The table lists around 970,000 distinct CDR3 sequences, roughly 47% of them singletons. V shed 8 bases, J shed 5 bases, and the junction held 11 bases outside the gene matches. This CDR3 has 14 residues. Germline assignment: CDR1 LGHNA and CDR2 YNFKEQ. Turning to this clonotype: Its antigen remains unknown.

Specimen: blood. The chain combines TRBV4-2 with TRBJ1-1; TRBD1 agrees at 7 bases. The sequence was collected from a woman aged 60-75 years in good health. CDR3 sequence reads: CASGPQGEGTEAFF. DNA for the CDR3: TGTGCCAGCGGCCCGCAGGGGGAAGGGACTGAAGCTTTCTTT.